Below are 2 T cell receptor beta chains sequenced from a single sample in a study of blood T cells in healthy people across ages. Through a sample-barcoded 5' primer and a J-beta primer mix, a second PCR was run for 7 to 11 cycles. MiXCR, applied by TCRdb to the 5' RACE reads, yields one record per CDR3 protein. The sample yields nearly 800,000 distinct CDR3 sequences, more than 20% seen once. These data were likewise used in another study, on T cells of mothers and their children.

Sequenced: blood. The receptors were sampled from a boy between 10 and 17 years old in good health.

The rearrangement links TRBV20-1 to TRBJ2-7; D uncertain. V was trimmed by 0 bases and J by 9 bases, leaving 12 bases between them. The CDR3 spans 12 residues. CDR1 and CDR2 from the germline V gene are DFQATT and SNEGSKA (reference sequence). CDR3 amino acids: CSAREGPVLQYF. The CDR3, as DNA: TGCAGTGCTAGAGAAGGGCCGGTTCTGCAGTACTTC.

The chain joins TRBV18 to TRBJ2-1; possibly TRBD1 or TRBD2 for D (5 bases each). The V gene lost 2 bases and the J gene lost 7 bases, with 18 bases spanning the gap. The germline gives CDR1 KGHSH, CDR2 LQKENI. The CDR3 runs to 16 residues. DNA of the CDR3: TGTGCCAGCTCACCAGGCGCTTCGGTGGGGGTGAATGAGCAGTTCTTC. Translated, it gives CASSPGASVGVNEQFF.